This TCR beta chain stems from a study of shared clonotypes between healthy human individuals. A remark on this clone: Its antigen is not identified.

CDR3 length: 13 amino acids. CDR1 and CDR2 from the germline V gene are SEHNR and FQNEAQ (reference sequence). V lost 0 bases and J lost 6, with 5 bases in between. The assay was immunoSEQ multiplex PCR, and TCRdb's table has in-frame clones only and misses some. Altogether 2.3 million or so clones are present, more than 80% being singletons, with the ten largest covering under 0.45%. Study conclusions and caveats: In having few donors, the study represented limited genetic and exposure-history diversity.

The TCR originated in a young man in good health. Some clones in this sample may be carry-over from other donors' samples. The V call is TRBV7-9, the J call TRBJ2-2, with unresolved D. The specimen was naive CD4+ T cells from PBMCs. As to subset: CD45RA+ positively selected. The CDR3 loop is CASSLAGSGELFF. CDR3 in DNA: TGTGCCAGCAGCTTAGCCGGTTCCGGGGAGCTGTTTTTT.